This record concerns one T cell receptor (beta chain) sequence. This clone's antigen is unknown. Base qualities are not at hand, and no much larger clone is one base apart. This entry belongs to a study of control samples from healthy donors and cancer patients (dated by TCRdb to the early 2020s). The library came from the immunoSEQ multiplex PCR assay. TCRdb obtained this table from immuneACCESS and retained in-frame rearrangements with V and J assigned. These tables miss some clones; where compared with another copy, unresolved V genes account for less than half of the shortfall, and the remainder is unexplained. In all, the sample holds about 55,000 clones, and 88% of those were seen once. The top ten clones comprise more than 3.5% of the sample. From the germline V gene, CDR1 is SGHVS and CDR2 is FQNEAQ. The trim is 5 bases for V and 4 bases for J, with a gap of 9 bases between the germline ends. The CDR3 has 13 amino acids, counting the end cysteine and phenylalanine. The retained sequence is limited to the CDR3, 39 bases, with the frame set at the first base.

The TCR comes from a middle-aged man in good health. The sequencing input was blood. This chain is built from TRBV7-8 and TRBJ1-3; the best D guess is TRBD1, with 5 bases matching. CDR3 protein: CASSPGSGNTIYF. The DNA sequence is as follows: TGTGCCAGCAGCCCAGGGAGCGGAAACACCATATATTTT.